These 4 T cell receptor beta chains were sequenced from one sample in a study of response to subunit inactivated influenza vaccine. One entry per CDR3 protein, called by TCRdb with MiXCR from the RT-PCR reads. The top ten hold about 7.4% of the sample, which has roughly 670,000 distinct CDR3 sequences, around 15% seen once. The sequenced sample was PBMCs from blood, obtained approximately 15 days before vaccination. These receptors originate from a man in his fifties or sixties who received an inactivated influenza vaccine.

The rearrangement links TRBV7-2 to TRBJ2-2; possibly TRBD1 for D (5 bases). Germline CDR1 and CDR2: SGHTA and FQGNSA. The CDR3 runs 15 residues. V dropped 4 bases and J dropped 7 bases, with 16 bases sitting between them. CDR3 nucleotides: TGTGCCAGCAGCTATAGACAGACCAGAGGCGGGGAGCTGTTTTTT. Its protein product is CASSYRQTRGGELFF.

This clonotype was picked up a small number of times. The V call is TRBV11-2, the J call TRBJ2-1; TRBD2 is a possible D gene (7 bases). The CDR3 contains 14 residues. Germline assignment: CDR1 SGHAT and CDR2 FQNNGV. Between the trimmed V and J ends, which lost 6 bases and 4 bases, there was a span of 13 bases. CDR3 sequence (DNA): TGTGCCAGCAGGGCGGGGGCCAATTACAATGAGCAGTTCTTC. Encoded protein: CASRAGANYNEQFF.

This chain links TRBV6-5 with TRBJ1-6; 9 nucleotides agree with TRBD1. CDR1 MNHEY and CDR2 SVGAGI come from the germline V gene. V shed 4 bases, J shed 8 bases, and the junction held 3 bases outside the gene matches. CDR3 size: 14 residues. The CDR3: CASSWDREYSPLHF. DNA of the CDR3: TGTGCCAGCAGTTGGGACAGGGAGTATTCACCCCTCCACTTT.

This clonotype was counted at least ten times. CDR3 in DNA: TGTGCCAGCAGCTTAAATCCGGGGGATTCACCCCTCCACTTT. Amino acid sequence: CASSLNPGDSPLHF. This chain uses TRBV7-3 with TRBJ1-6; TRBD1 might be the D (5 bases). Germline V gene lookup returns CDR1 SGHTA and CDR2 FQGTGA. This CDR3 comprises 14 residues. Trimming cost V 1 base and J 8 bases, with 9 bases left between them.